This TCR beta chain was observed in a study of blood T cells in healthy people across ages. Broader study findings: A roughly linear fall in TCR beta diversity per million T cells was seen with increasing age.

CDR3 length equals 14 residues. Per the germline V gene, CDR1 is DFQATT and CDR2 is SNEGSKA (reference sequence). Trimming cost V 6 bases and J 5 bases, with 19 bases left between them. Alongside a J-beta primer mix, a sample-barcoded 5' primer served in a second PCR lasting about 7 to 12 cycles. TCRdb recomputed calls from the 5' RACE reads with MiXCR, one row per CDR3 protein. The sample shows 1.5 million to 2 million distinct CDR3 sequences, around 50% of them seen only once. This clonotype was recorded only once. Its antigen remains unknown. The sample comprised blood. The sequence was collected from a woman aged 40-49 years in good health. The chain combines TRBV20-1 with TRBJ1-2; a possible D gene is TRBD1 (5 bases). The CDR3 DNA sequence: TGCAGTGCCCCCCGGGGAGGGACCCAATATGGCTACACCTTC. It encodes CSAPRGGTQYGYTF.